This T cell receptor beta chain was retrieved from a study of OX40 agonist ivuxolimab in advanced cancers. Germline lookup yields CDR1 SGHNT and CDR2 YENEEA. V lost 5 bases to trimming and J lost 2 bases, with 9 bases between them. CDR3 size: 13 residues. TCRdb's copy holds only in-frame clones and misses some; the assay was immunoSEQ multiplex PCR. The data show about 98,000 clones, with 90% to 95% seen just once and around 0.3% held by the top ten. In its sample, this clone was seen a few times. The sequences come from CD4+ or CD8+ T cells sorted from blood, collected in a trial of the OX40 agonist ivuxolimab. V is TRBV11-3 and J is TRBJ1-2; D is possibly TRBD1 (5 bases). This clonotype was sampled from an adult with an advanced solid tumor such as melanoma, head and neck, liver or kidney cancer. DNA of the CDR3: TGTGCCAGCAGCCTGGGACTAAACTATGGCTACACCTTC. Translated: CASSLGLNYGYTF.